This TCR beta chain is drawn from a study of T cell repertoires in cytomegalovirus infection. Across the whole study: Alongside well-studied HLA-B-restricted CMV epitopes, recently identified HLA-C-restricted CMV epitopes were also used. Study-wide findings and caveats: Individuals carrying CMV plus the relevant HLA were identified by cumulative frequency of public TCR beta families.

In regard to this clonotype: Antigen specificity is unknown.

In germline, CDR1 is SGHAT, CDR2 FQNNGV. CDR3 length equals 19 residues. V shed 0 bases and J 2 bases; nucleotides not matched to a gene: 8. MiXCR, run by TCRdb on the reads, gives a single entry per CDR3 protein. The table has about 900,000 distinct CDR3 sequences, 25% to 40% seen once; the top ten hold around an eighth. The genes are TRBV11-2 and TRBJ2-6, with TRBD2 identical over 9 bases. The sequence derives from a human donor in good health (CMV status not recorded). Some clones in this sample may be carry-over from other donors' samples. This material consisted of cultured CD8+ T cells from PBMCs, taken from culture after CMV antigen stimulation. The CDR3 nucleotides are TGTGCCAGCAGCTTAGATCGGGCTAGCGGGACTCCTGGGGCCAACGTCCTGACTTTC. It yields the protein CASSLDRASGTPGANVLTF. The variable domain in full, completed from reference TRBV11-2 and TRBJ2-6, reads EAGVAQSPRYKIIEKRQSVAFWCNPISGHATLYWYQQILGQGPKLLIQFQNNGVVDDSQLPKDRFSAERLKGVDSTLKIQPAKLEDSAVYLCASSLDRASGTPGANVLTFGAGSRLTVL.